This paragraph reports one T cell receptor (beta chain). This sample was taken from a study of cytomegalovirus exposure and HLA in healthy donors. It was with 60 Vbeta and 13 Jbeta primers that the PCR ran. Sequencing was performed with immunoSEQ multiplex PCR; in TCRdb, only in-frame clones are kept and a portion is missing. This sample yields under 95,000 clones, of which about two thirds are seen a single time; 9% to 14% belongs to the top ten. The material sequenced was PBMCs. This TCR derives from a woman in her forties in good health and CMV-seropositive.

CDR3 sequence (DNA): TGCAGCGTTTCAGCTAGTTTCATAGAGCCCCAGCATTTT. As protein: CSVSASFIEPQHF. The chain has TRBV29-1 and TRBJ1-5; D gene uncertain. The germline V gene encodes CDR1 SQVTM and CDR2 ANQGSEA. The CDR3 totals 13 residues. Trimming removed 5 bases from V and 8 bases from J, with 16 bases in between. The complete variable domain, with remaining parts taken from reference TRBV29-1 and TRBJ1-5, reads SAVISQKPSRDICQRGTSLTIQCQVDSQVTMMFWYRQQPGQSLTLIATANQGSEATYESGFVIDKFPISRPNLTFSTLTVSNMSPEDSSIYLCSVSASFIEPQHFGDGTRLSIL.